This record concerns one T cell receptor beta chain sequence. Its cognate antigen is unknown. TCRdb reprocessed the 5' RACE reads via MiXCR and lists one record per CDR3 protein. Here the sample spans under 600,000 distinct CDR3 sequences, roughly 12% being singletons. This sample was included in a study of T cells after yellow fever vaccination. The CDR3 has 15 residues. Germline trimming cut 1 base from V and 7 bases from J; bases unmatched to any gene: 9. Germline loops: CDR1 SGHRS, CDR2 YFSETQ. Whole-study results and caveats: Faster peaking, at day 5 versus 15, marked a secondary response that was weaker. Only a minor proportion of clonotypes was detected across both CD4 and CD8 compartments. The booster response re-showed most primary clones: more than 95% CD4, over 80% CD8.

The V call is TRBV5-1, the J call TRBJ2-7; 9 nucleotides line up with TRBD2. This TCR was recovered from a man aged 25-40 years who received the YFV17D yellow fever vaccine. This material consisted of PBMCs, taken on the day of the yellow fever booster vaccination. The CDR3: CASSLSREGRGEQYF. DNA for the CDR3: TGCGCCAGCAGCTTGTCGCGGGAGGGCCGGGGAGAGCAGTACTTC.